A selection of T cell receptor beta chains follows, all from one sample in a study of spatial heterogeneity in lung cancer. Via MiXCR, TCRdb re-called the 5' RACE reads, giving one row per CDR3 protein. This sample carries about 11,000 distinct CDR3 sequences, approximately 4% of them seen once, and the ten largest clones take approximately 8%. Material: normal lung tissue next to the tumor, obtained at surgery. All receptors come from a male donor with early-stage non-small cell lung cancer. The CDR3 runs from the conserved cysteine through the conserved F or W. The D gene is left open where the match is weak. Size values are once, few and many counts, or a class for expanded clones, and some rows have none.

abundance: many; v_gene: TRBV5-1; d_gene: -; j_gene: TRBJ1-1; CDR3nt: TGCGCCAGCACCCCGTTGCGGGGAGGCACTGAAGCTTTCTTT; CDR3aa: CASTPLRGGTEAFF
abundance: many; v_gene: TRBV27; d_gene: TRBD2; j_gene: TRBJ2-7; CDR3nt: TGTGCCAGCAGTTTCAAGACTAGCGGGGGGGCTGGCGAGCAGTACTTC; CDR3aa: CASSFKTSGGAGEQYF
abundance: many; v_gene: TRBV20-1; d_gene: -; j_gene: TRBJ1-1; CDR3nt: TGCAGTGCCAGGCATCCGGGACAAAAGGAAGCTTTCTTT; CDR3aa: CSARHPGQKEAFF
abundance: many; v_gene: TRBV7-2; d_gene: -; j_gene: TRBJ2-1; CDR3nt: TGTGCCAGCAGATGGGAAATGGGGGCGTACAATGAGCAGTTCTTC; CDR3aa: CASRWEMGAYNEQFF
abundance: many; v_gene: TRBV24-1; d_gene: -; j_gene: TRBJ2-1; CDR3nt: TGTGCCACCTCAAAGGGAGGTGGGGGCAATGAGCAGTTCTTC; CDR3aa: CATSKGGGGNEQFF
abundance: many; v_gene: TRBV7-2; d_gene: -; j_gene: TRBJ2-3; CDR3nt: TGTGCCAGCAGCTTAGTAAGGGGGTCCACAGATACGCAGTATTTT; CDR3aa: CASSLVRGSTDTQYF
abundance: many; v_gene: TRBV29-1; d_gene: -; j_gene: TRBJ2-3; CDR3nt: TGCAGCGTTGAAACTACCCAGGGTAGAGGGCCCACAGATACGCAGTATTTT; CDR3aa: CSVETTQGRGPTDTQYF
abundance: many; v_gene: TRBV6-5; d_gene: -; j_gene: TRBJ2-1; CDR3nt: TGTGCCAGCAGTTACTCGATGGGGGGCAACGACAATGAGCAGTTCTTC; CDR3aa: CASSYSMGGNDNEQFF
abundance: many; v_gene: TRBV5-1; d_gene: -; j_gene: TRBJ1-1; CDR3nt: TGCGCCAGCAGCTTGGAGCGGGACCCTAACACTGAAGCTTTCTTT; CDR3aa: CASSLERDPNTEAFF
abundance: many; v_gene: TRBV11-2; d_gene: -; j_gene: TRBJ2-3; CDR3nt: TGTGCCAGCAGCTTAGGGGGGTCAGATACGCAGTATTTT; CDR3aa: CASSLGGSDTQYF
abundance: -; v_gene: TRBV12-3/TRBV12-4; d_gene: -; j_gene: TRBJ2-1; CDR3nt: TGTGCCAGCAGTTTAAGGGGGAGGACACCTTACAATGAGCAGTTCTTC; CDR3aa: CASSLRGRTPYNEQFF
abundance: many; v_gene: TRBV4-3; d_gene: -; j_gene: TRBJ1-5; CDR3nt: TGCGCCAGCAGCCAAGATCTGGCGAGGGCCGAGCAGCCCCAGCATTTT; CDR3aa: CASSQDLARAEQPQHF
abundance: many; v_gene: TRBV27; d_gene: -; j_gene: TRBJ1-1; CDR3nt: TGTGCCAGCAGTTACCAGGGTTCGAGGTTAACTGAAGCTTTCTTT; CDR3aa: CASSYQGSRLTEAFF
abundance: many; v_gene: TRBV3-1; d_gene: TRBD2; j_gene: TRBJ2-3; CDR3nt: TGTGCCAGCAGCCAACTCCTAGCGGGAACAGATACGCAGTATTTT; CDR3aa: CASSQLLAGTDTQYF
abundance: medium-sized; v_gene: TRBV29-1; d_gene: TRBD1; j_gene: TRBJ1-1; CDR3nt: TGCAGCGGGGGACAGGGAATCACTGAAGCTTTCTTT; CDR3aa: CSGGQGITEAFF
abundance: -; v_gene: TRBV15; d_gene: TRBD2; j_gene: TRBJ2-7; CDR3nt: TGTGCCACCAGCAGAGGAGGGACTAGCGGGAGAGGCGAGCAGTACTTC; CDR3aa: CATSRGGTSGRGEQYF
abundance: many; v_gene: TRBV12-3/TRBV12-4; d_gene: -; j_gene: TRBJ1-5; CDR3nt: TGTGCCAGCAGCCCCTGGGAGGGCAATCAGCCCCAGCATTTT; CDR3aa: CASSPWEGNQPQHF
abundance: many; v_gene: TRBV2; d_gene: TRBD1; j_gene: TRBJ2-4; CDR3nt: TGTGCCAGCTGTCAGAGGGACAGGGACATTCAGTACTTC; CDR3aa: CASCQRDRDIQYF
abundance: many; v_gene: TRBV7-3; d_gene: -; j_gene: TRBJ2-1; CDR3nt: TGTGCCAGCTCTAACGGGCCTGGGTATGAGCAGTTCTTC; CDR3aa: CASSNGPGYEQFF
abundance: medium-sized; v_gene: TRBV20-1; d_gene: -; j_gene: TRBJ1-5; CDR3nt: TGCAGTGCCCATTCACCCGGACGGAGCAATCAGCCCCAGCATTTT; CDR3aa: CSAHSPGRSNQPQHF
abundance: many; v_gene: TRBV6-1; d_gene: -; j_gene: TRBJ2-7; CDR3nt: TGTGCCAGCAGTGGACACCTCTACGAGCAGTACTTC; CDR3aa: CASSGHLYEQYF
abundance: many; v_gene: TRBV18; d_gene: TRBD1; j_gene: TRBJ1-5; CDR3nt: TGTGCCAGCTCACCGACGAGGACAGGGGGCGGGCAGCCCCAGCATTTT; CDR3aa: CASSPTRTGGGQPQHF
abundance: few; v_gene: TRBV7-9; d_gene: -; j_gene: TRBJ1-5; CDR3nt: TGTGCCAGCAGCCCCGGGGTGGACCATAATCAGCCCCAGCATTTT; CDR3aa: CASSPGVDHNQPQHF
abundance: many; v_gene: TRBV10-2; d_gene: -; j_gene: TRBJ1-4; CDR3nt: TGCGCCACCGGCCCCGGTGAAAAACTGTTTTTT; CDR3aa: CATGPGEKLFF
abundance: many; v_gene: TRBV5-5; d_gene: -; j_gene: TRBJ1-2; CDR3nt: TGTGCCAGCAGCCCTATCGGTGACAGATTCTACACCTTC; CDR3aa: CASSPIGDRFYTF
abundance: many; v_gene: TRBV12-3/TRBV12-4; d_gene: -; j_gene: TRBJ2-5; CDR3nt: TGTGCCAGCAGATCCCAAGAGACCCAGTACTTC; CDR3aa: CASRSQETQYF
abundance: many; v_gene: TRBV18; d_gene: -; j_gene: TRBJ1-1; CDR3nt: TGTGCCAGCTCAAGCGCCCTGGATGGTGCTGAAGCTTTCTTT; CDR3aa: CASSSALDGAEAFF
abundance: -; v_gene: TRBV7-2; d_gene: -; j_gene: TRBJ1-1; CDR3nt: TGTGCCAGCAGCTGGACACTGAACACTGAAGCTTTCTTT; CDR3aa: CASSWTLNTEAFF
abundance: many; v_gene: TRBV7-2; d_gene: TRBD1; j_gene: TRBJ2-1; CDR3nt: TGTGCCAGCAGCTTAGGACAGGGGGGGAATGAGCAGTTCTTC; CDR3aa: CASSLGQGGNEQFF
abundance: many; v_gene: TRBV29-1; d_gene: -; j_gene: TRBJ1-2; CDR3nt: TGCAGCGTTGAAAGGGGCAGGGCGGGAGGCTACACCTTC; CDR3aa: CSVERGRAGGYTF
abundance: medium-sized; v_gene: TRBV6-1; d_gene: TRBD1; j_gene: TRBJ1-1; CDR3nt: TGTGCCAGCAGTGATAAGGGACAGGGAAGGACTGAAGCTTTCTTT; CDR3aa: CASSDKGQGRTEAFF
abundance: many; v_gene: TRBV5-1; d_gene: -; j_gene: TRBJ2-1; CDR3nt: TGCGCCAGCAGCCTGAACACGAACAATGAGCAGTTCTTC; CDR3aa: CASSLNTNNEQFF
abundance: many; v_gene: TRBV20-1; d_gene: TRBD2; j_gene: TRBJ2-3; CDR3nt: TGCAGTGCTAGTCCCCCGGCTAGCGGGAGTTTTGATACGCAGTATTTT; CDR3aa: CSASPPASGSFDTQYF
abundance: many; v_gene: TRBV9; d_gene: -; j_gene: TRBJ2-7; CDR3nt: TGTGCCAGCAGCCTCTTTCCGGGGGCCCTTCCCTACGAGCAGTACTTC; CDR3aa: CASSLFPGALPYEQYF
abundance: many; v_gene: TRBV24-1; d_gene: TRBD2; j_gene: TRBJ2-3; CDR3nt: TGTGCCACCCTAACGGGAGGTGGTGATACGCAGTATTTT; CDR3aa: CATLTGGGDTQYF
abundance: many; v_gene: TRBV4-3; d_gene: -; j_gene: TRBJ2-3; CDR3nt: TGCGCCAGCAGCTTCGTATGGGAGGGGGGCACAGATACGCAGTATTTT; CDR3aa: CASSFVWEGGTDTQYF
abundance: medium-sized; v_gene: TRBV20-1; d_gene: TRBD1; j_gene: TRBJ2-7; CDR3nt: TGCAGTGCTAGGAAAACTACCGGACAGGGACCCAACGAGCAGTACTTC; CDR3aa: CSARKTTGQGPNEQYF
abundance: medium-sized; v_gene: TRBV5-6; d_gene: -; j_gene: TRBJ2-7; CDR3nt: TGTGCCAGCAGCGAACAGGGATACTCCTACGAGCAGTACTTC; CDR3aa: CASSEQGYSYEQYF
abundance: many; v_gene: TRBV7-9; d_gene: -; j_gene: TRBJ1-1; CDR3nt: TGTGCCAGCAGACCCCAGGGCCTTACCACTGAAGCTTTCTTT; CDR3aa: CASRPQGLTTEAFF
abundance: -; v_gene: TRBV7-8; d_gene: -; j_gene: TRBJ2-7; CDR3nt: TGTGCCAGCAGCTTAGAATGGACACTCGCAGGGTACGAGCAGTACTTC; CDR3aa: CASSLEWTLAGYEQYF